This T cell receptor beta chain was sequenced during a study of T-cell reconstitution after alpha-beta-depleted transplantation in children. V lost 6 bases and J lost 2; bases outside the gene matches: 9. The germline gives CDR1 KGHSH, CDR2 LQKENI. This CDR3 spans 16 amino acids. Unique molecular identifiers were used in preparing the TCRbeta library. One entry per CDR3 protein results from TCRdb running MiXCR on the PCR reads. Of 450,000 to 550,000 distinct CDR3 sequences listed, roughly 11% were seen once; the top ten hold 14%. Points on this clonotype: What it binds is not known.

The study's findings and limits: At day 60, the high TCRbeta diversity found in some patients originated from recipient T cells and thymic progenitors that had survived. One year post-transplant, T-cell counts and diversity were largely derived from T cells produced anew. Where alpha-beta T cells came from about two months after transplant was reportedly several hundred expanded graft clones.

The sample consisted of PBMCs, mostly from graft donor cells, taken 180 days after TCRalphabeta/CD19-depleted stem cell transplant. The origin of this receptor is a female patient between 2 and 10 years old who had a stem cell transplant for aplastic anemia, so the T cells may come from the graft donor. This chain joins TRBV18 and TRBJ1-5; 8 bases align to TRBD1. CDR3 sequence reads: CASSLRPGQGNQPQHF. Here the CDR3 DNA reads TGTGCCAGCTCCCTTCGGCCGGGACAGGGCAATCAGCCCCAGCATTTT.